This T cell receptor (beta chain) was recorded in a study of spatial heterogeneity in lung cancer. Looking at the study overall: Raw reads showed each unique TCR and UMI combination turning up more than ten times on average.

Study-level points and caveats: Tumor T cell coverage was estimated at around 7% for alpha and roughly 12% for beta chains. Tumors with more nonsynonymous mutations had more expanded intratumoral alpha and beta TCRs.

The time point: sample taken at primary tumor resection. Untreated early-stage non-small cell lung cancer patients, roughly 72 in total, were the donors. This clonotype was observed at least ten times. Its antigen is undetermined. Since it is a stray read in a library aimed at alpha chains, this beta chain has a size that is not meaningful. The CDR3 runs to 15 residues. Germline V gene lookup returns CDR1 MDHEN and CDR2 SYDVKM. After removal of 8 bases from V and 7 bases from J, the junction contained 11 bases not matched to a gene. The study tagged each TCR cDNA molecule with a unique molecular identifier. TCRdb re-derived calls from the 5' RACE reads in MiXCR, one entry per CDR3 protein. The sample shows roughly 18,000 distinct CDR3 sequences, 8.5% to 10% of them seen only once.

The sequences come from lung tumor tissue, collected at surgery. The receptor was isolated from a female donor with early-stage non-small cell lung cancer. The chain links TRBV28 to TRBJ1-5; 10 bases are shared with TRBD1. This CDR3 is CASVHRTGGGQPQHF. The CDR3 nucleotides are TGTGCCAGCGTCCACCGGACAGGGGGAGGACAGCCCCAGCATTTT.